A selection of T cell receptor beta chains follows, all from one sample in a study of identical twins. TCRdb passed the 5' RACE reads through MiXCR, listing each CDR3 protein once. There are some 250,000 distinct CDR3 sequences in the sample; around 6.5% occur only once, and about 15% lies in the top ten. This sample was shared with a second study, whose subject was T cells expressing NK-cell markers.

The specimen sequenced was CD8+ T cells sorted from blood. These TCRs come from a woman aged 18 to 35 in good health. CDR3s include the opening cysteine and the closing phenylalanine or tryptophan. D genes are given only for firm matches.

d_call	v_call	cdr3_aa
.	TRBV9	CASSVSGGTEAFF
.	TRBV19	CASMGVSSYEQYF
TRBD2	TRBV7-9	CASSWGLAGGPDEQYF
TRBD2	TRBV20-1	CSATPSGPYEQYF
.	TRBV4-2	CASRQRGEGTEAFF
TRBD2	TRBV7-6	CASSPSSGDSYEQYF
TRBD2	TRBV20-1	CSARGSGGNYNEQFF
.	TRBV27	CASSLGASSYNEQFF
.	TRBV20-1	CSASTGQNKNIQYF
.	TRBV14	CASSHLGPTEAFF
.	TRBV6-5	CASSYSTGEAFF
.	TRBV7-9	CASSTYRDTEAQETQYF
TRBD1	TRBV9	CASSASGGTNTEAFF
.	TRBV7-2	CASSSSGVTYEQYF
.	TRBV7-9	CASSLAIRPNTGELFF
.	TRBV11-2	CASSSHYGVEETQYF
.	TRBV7-3	CASSLIGEKETQYF
TRBD2	TRBV20-1	CSARDPAGGLYNEQFF
TRBD1	TRBV30	CAWSLDRDRESYEQYF
TRBD1	TRBV5-6	CASSFGTGGQPQHF
.	TRBV6-5	CASSTDRPPSAGANVLTF
.	TRBV24-1	CATSDLRSSGRNEQYF
.	TRBV20-1	CSAFPGVGFNTEAFF
TRBD2	TRBV20-1	CSARDSISGGFSYNEQFF
.	TRBV12-3/TRBV12-4	CASRGPLSETQYF
.	TRBV6-1	CASSQDPGQPQHF
TRBD1	TRBV29-1	CSVRDRGKIAKNIQYF
.	TRBV30	CAWSEGTDTQYF
TRBD2	TRBV6-4	CASSDESGRGSNEQFF
.	TRBV5-1	CASSPLRTQETQYF
.	TRBV7-2	CASSEVGGPVYEQYF
TRBD2	TRBV9	CASGAGTSTDTQYF
.	TRBV9	CASSPVRGGITDTQYF
.	TRBV6-1	CASKEGQYTEAFF